Sequencing of this T cell receptor beta chain was carried out in a study of cytotoxic CD8 clonotypes in ibrutinib-treated CLL. The study's findings and limits: Stable or contracted on treatment, public clonotypes were also uncommon. While tracking circulating CD8+ T-cell counts, baseline clonality exceeded that of age-matched healthy donors.

For this clone: The antigen is not known.

The method was immunoSEQ multiplex PCR; TCRdb's version includes in-frame clones alone and lacks a portion of them. In the table there are around 310,000 clones, 80% of which are singletons. This TCR was recovered from a human donor with chronic lymphocytic leukemia. The sequencing used PBMCs, collected before ibrutinib treatment.

The CDR3, as DNA: TGTGCCAGCAGCTCCGACTATGGAGAGACCCAGTACTTC. It is translated as CASSSDYGETQYF. The chain uses TRBV7-9 and TRBJ2-5; tentatively, D is TRBD2 (5 bases). The V end was cut by 4 bases, the J end by 4 bases, with 10 bases between. The CDR3 is made up of 13 amino acids. Germline V gene lookup returns CDR1 SEHNR and CDR2 FQNEAQ (reference sequence).